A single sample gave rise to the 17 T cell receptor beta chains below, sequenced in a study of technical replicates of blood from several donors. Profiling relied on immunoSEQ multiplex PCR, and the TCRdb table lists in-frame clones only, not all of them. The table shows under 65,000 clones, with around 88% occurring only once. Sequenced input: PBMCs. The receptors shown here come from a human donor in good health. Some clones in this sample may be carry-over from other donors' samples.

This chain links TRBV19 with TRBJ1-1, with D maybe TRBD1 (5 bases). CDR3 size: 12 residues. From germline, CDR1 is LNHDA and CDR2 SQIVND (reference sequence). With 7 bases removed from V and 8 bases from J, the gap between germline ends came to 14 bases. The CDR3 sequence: CASTSSWGEAFF. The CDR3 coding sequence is TGTGCCAGTACCTCGTCGTGGGGCGAAGCTTTCTTT. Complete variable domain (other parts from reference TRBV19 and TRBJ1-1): DGGITQSPKYLFRKEGQNVTLSCEQNLNHDAMYWYRQDPGQGLRLIYYSQIVNDFQKGDIAEGYSVSREKKESFPLTVTSAQKNPTAFYLCASTSSWGEAFFGQGTRLTVV.

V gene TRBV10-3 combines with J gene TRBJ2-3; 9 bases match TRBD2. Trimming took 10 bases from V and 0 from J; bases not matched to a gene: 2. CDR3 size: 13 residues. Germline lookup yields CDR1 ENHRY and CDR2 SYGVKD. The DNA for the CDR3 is TGTGCCACTCTAGCGGGGAGCACAGATACGCAGTATTTT. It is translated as CATLAGSTDTQYF.

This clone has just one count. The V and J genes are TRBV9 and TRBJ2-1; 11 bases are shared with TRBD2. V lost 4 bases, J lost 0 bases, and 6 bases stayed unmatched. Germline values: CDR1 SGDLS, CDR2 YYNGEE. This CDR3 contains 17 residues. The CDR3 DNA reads TGTGCCAGCAGCCCCGCGACTAGCGGGGCCTCCTACAATGAGCAGTTCTTC. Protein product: CASSPATSGASYNEQFF.

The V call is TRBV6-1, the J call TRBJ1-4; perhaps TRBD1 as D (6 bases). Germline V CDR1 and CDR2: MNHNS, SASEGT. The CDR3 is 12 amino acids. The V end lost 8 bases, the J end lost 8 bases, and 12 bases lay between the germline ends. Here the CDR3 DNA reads TGTGCCAGCGGCAGGGGTCAGGAAAAACTGTTTTTT. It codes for CASGRGQEKLFF.

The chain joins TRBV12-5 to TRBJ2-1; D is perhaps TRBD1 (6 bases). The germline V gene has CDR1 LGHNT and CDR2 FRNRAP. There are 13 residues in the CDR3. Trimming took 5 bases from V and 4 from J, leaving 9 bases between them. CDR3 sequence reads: CASGGTSYNEQFF. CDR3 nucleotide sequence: TGTGCTAGTGGTGGGACATCTTACAATGAGCAGTTCTTC.

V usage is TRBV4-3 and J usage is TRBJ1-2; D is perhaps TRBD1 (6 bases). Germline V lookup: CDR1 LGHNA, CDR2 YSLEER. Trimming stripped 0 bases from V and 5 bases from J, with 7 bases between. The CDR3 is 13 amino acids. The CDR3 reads CASSQDGQYGYTF. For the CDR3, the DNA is TGCGCCAGCAGCCAAGACGGACAGTATGGCTACACCTTC.

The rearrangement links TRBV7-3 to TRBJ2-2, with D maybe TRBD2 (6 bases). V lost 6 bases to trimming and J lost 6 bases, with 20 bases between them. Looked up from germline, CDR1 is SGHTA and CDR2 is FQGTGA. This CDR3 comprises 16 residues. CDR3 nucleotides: TGTGCCAGCAGTAAATCCCCACTAGCTACAGCCGGGGAGCTGTTTTTT. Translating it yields CASSKSPLATAGELFF. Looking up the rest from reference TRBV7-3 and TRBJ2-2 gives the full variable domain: GAGVSQTPSNKVTEKGKYVELRCDPISGHTALYWYRQSLGQGPEFLIYFQGTGAADDSGLPNDRFFAVRPEGSVSTLKIQRTERGDSAVYLCASSKSPLATAGELFFGEGSRLTVL.

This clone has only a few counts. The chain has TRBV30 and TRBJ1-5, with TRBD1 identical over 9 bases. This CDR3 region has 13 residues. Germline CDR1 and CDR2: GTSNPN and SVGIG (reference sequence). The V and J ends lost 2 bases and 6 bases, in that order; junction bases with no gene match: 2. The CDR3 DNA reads TGTGCCTGGAGTACAGGGGGCGGTCAGCCCCAGCATTTT. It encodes CAWSTGGGQPQHF.

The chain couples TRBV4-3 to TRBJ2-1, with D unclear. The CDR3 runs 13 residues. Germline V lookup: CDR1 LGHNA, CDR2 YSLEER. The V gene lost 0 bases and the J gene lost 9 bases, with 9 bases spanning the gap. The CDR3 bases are TGCGCCAGCAGCCAAGATTTGTCCCTTGAGCAGTTCTTC. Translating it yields CASSQDLSLEQFF.

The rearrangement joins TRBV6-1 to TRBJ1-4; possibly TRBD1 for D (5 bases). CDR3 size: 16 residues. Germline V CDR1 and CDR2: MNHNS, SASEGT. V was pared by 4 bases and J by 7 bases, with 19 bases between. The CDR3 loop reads CASSVEPGRVAEKLFF. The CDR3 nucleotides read TGTGCCAGCAGTGTCGAACCCGGCAGGGTGGCTGAAAAACTGTTTTTT.

In nucleotides, the CDR3 is TGTGCCTGGAGTCCGGACACCGGAGATAGCTATGGCTACACCTTC. Translation gives CAWSPDTGDSYGYTF. This chain uses TRBV30 with TRBJ1-2; weak D call: TRBD1 (5 bases). Per germline, CDR1 GTSNPN and CDR2 SVGIG (reference sequence). V dropped 2 bases and J dropped 4 bases, with 17 bases sitting between them. The CDR3 loop spans 15 amino acids.

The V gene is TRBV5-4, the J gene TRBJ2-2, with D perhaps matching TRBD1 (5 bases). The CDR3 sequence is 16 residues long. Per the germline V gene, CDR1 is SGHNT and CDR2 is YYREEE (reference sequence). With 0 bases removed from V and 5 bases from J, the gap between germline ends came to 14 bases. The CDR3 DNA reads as TGTGCCAGCAGCTTGGCCCAGGCAGGGATTACCGGGGAGCTGTTTTTT. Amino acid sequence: CASSLAQAGITGELFF.

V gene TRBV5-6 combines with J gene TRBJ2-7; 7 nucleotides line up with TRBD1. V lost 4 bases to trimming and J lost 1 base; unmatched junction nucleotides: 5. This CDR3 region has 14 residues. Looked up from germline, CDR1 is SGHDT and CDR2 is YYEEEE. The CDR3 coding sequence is TGTGCCAGCAGCAACCGGGACAGATCCTACGAGCAGTACTTC. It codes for CASSNRDRSYEQYF.

CDR3: CASNTRALEDEQYF. The CDR3 bases are TGTGCCAGCAACACACGGGCACTAGAAGACGAGCAGTACTTC. The chain combines TRBV2 with TRBJ2-7; D may be TRBD2 (5 bases). This CDR3 has 14 amino acids. Trimming removed 7 bases at V and 5 bases at J, with 18 bases between. CDR1 and CDR2 (germline): SNHLY, FYNNEI.

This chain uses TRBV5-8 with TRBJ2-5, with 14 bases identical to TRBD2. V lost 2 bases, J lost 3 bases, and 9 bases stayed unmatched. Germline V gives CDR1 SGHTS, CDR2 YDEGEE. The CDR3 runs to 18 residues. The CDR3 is CASSLGWGGLAGEETQYF. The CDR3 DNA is TGTGCCAGCAGCTTAGGCTGGGGGGGACTAGCGGGAGAAGAGACCCAGTACTTC.

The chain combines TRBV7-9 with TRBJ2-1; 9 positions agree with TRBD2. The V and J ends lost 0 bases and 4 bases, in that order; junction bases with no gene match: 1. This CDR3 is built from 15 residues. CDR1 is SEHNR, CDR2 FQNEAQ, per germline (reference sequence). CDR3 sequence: CASSLALAGYNEQFF. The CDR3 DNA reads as TGTGCCAGCAGCTTAGCACTAGCGGGTTACAATGAGCAGTTCTTC.

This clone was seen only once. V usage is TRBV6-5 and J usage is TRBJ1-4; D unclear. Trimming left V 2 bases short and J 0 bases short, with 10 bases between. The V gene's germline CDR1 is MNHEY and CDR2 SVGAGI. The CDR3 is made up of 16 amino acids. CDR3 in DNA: TGTGCCAGCAGTTACGCCGGACTTGCAACTAATGAAAAACTGTTTTTT. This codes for CASSYAGLATNEKLFF.